This TCR beta chain was identified in a study of identical twins (TCRdb year 2016). The study in broad terms: To test whether fetal clonotypes persist, this study deep-sequenced TCR alpha and beta repertoires from monozygotic twins, from unrelated adults of various ages, and from cord blood. Replicate twin experiments were performed at different times using different library preparation protocols to rule out contamination.

Broad study findings and their caveats: Invariant T cells such as MAIT and iNKT could partly confound zero-insertion analyses, though diverse VJ usage argued against this for most clonotypes. Abundant cord blood beta clonotypes had fewer insertions, young adult naive repertoires showed a similar but weaker trend, and memory repertoires showed no such trend. In monozygotic twins, recombination models systematically underestimated out-of-frame TCR alpha sharing, but the models matched the sharing seen between unrelated individuals. The excess sharing between twins in beta out-of-frame sequences was weaker because fewer shared sequences reduced the signal-to-noise ratio. Compared with coincidental sharing between unrelated individuals, out-of-frame TCR alpha sequences shared between twins had an excess of sequences with low generation probability. Because the same donors could not be followed over many years, the conclusions relied on cross-sectional statistical analysis.

In the case of this clonotype: This receptor's antigen is unknown. One base away there is no much larger clone; base qualities are not given.

The method behind the library was 5' RACE. Data came from an Illumina HiSeq 2000. A universal primer binding site was introduced by template switching, and a unique molecular identifier was present in the final cDNA, enabling accurate counting of TCR cDNA molecules. Specific primers in the conserved constant-segment region were used to synthesize first-strand cDNA for TCR alpha and beta chains. To control for contamination, every cDNA library was double barcoded, receiving both a SMART-Mk sample barcode and Illumina barcodes. TruSeq adapter sequences, together with Illumina sample barcodes, were added in two successive PCR steps. The TCR alpha and beta cDNA libraries were sequenced on the Illumina HiSeq platform using custom primers. As for the authors' bioinformatics: Unique molecular identifiers were extracted from raw reads with MiGEC, and CDR3 positions were determined with MiXCR. For each individual, recombination models were inferred using an EM algorithm with the repgenHMM and IGoR tools. Shared clonotype analysis was performed with the tcR package in R, normalizing sharing by the product of cloneset sizes. To study raw recombination free of thymic and clonal selection effects, out-of-frame nonproductive sequences were analyzed. Using fastp at Q25 and MiXCR, TCRdb reprocessed the public reads and kept productive beta chains. Each entry is one CDR3 protein sequence, shown with its most common DNA and genes. The V and J calls and clone size are TCRdb's, not the authors'. The sample has 1.5 million to 2 million distinct CDR3 sequences on record, around 33% of them singletons. The ten largest clones capture under 0.35% of the sample.

Every donor in the study was a healthy Caucasian. The CDR3 contains 16 residues, cysteine and phenylalanine counted. Only the CDR3 part of the read is kept: 48 bases, read in frame from the first base. According to the germline V gene, CDR1 reads MDHEN and CDR2 reads SYDVKM. V and J are trimmed by 3 bases and 4 bases, and the gene matches miss 10 bases of the junction. The sequence came from a newborn girl in good health. Rearrangement joined TRBV28 to TRBJ2-5; 8 of the junction bases match TRBD2. Sequenced input: cord blood. The CDR3 region: CASSFMLAGDSETQYF. Here is the DNA: TGTGCCAGCAGTTTTATGCTAGCGGGCGATTCAGAGACCCAGTACTTC.